The T cell receptor beta chain under discussion was sequenced for a study of blood T cell repertoires in COVID-19. Background on the study: Material from acute and convalescent COVID-19 was sourced from the United States, Italy and Spain. PBMCs, B-cell-depleted T cells, or T cells provided the cDNA or gDNA that made up the material.

Per the germline V gene, CDR1 is LGHDT and CDR2 is YNNKEL (reference sequence). Trimming cost V 1 base and J 4 bases, with 14 bases left between them. The CDR3 has 16 amino acids. In the study's own analysis: Amplification of reference gene primers provided the estimated nucleated cell counts. The assay was immunoSEQ multiplex PCR, and TCRdb's table has in-frame clones only and misses some. The DNA was the basis for D and trimming; V, J and clone size are from that table. The data contain a few hundred thousand clones, roughly 84% of them singletons. The chain links TRBV3-1 (or the pseudogene TRBV3-2) to TRBJ1-3; possible D gene TRBD1, 5 bases. The source of this sequence is a woman of 80 years or more with acute or convalescent COVID-19. The sample consisted of peripheral blood. CDR3 protein: CASSQGSKGSGNTIYF. The DNA of the CDR3 is TGTGCCAGCAGCCAAGGTAGCAAGGGGTCAGGAAACACCATATATTTT.